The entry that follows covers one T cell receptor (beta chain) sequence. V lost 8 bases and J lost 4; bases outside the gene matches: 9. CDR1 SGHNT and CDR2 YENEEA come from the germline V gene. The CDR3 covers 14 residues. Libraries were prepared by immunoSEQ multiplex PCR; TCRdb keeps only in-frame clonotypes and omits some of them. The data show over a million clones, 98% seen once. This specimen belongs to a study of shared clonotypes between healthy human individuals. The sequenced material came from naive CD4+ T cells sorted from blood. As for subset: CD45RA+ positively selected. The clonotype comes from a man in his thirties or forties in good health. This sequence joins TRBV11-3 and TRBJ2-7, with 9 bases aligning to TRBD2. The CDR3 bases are TGTGCCAGCTCAAAGACTAGCGGAAATTACGAGCAGTACTTC. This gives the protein CASSKTSGNYEQYF.